The entry below gives a single T cell receptor beta chain sequence along with its context. Its specificity is not known. This entry comes from a study of vaccination effects on CD4 cells after COVID-19. Study-level points and caveats: Cross-reaction with common cold coronaviruses was seen in only 1 of 255 vaccine-induced clones from healthy vaccinees.

Trimming at V came to 6 bases and at J to 5 bases, leaving 7 bases not matched to a gene. This CDR3 comprises 14 residues. Germline V gene data show CDR1 as SNHLY and CDR2 as FYNNEI. Clones were sequenced by immunoSEQ multiplex PCR, and TCRdb holds only the in-frame ones, with some missing. Here the sample spans approximately 31,000 clones, around 70% being singletons. Subsequent to 10 days of culture, CD4+ T cells were isolated. Participants completed two doses of the BNT162b2 or mRNA-1273 vaccine. This specimen was CD4+ T cells from PBMCs cultured without peptide, taken after COVID-19 vaccination. The chain joins TRBV2 to TRBJ1-5, with 7 bases fitting TRBD1. This clonotype originated in a human donor who received a COVID-19 vaccine. The CDR3 here is CASSGGQDYQPQHF. Here the CDR3 DNA reads TGTGCCAGCAGCGGAGGACAGGATTATCAGCCCCAGCATTTT.